The rows below give T cell receptor beta chains drawn from one sample of a study of blood T cell repertoires in COVID-19. The protocol was immunoSEQ multiplex PCR, while the TCRdb copy is restricted to in-frame clones and leaves out a portion. The repertoire holds 250,000 to 300,000 clones, with about 86% as singletons. The sequenced material came from peripheral blood. Receptor source: a woman in her twenties or thirties with COVID-19, enrolled during active disease. CDR3s include the opening cysteine and the closing phenylalanine or tryptophan. The D gene is left open where the match is weak. Clone size is shown for a subset of rows, as once, few, many or a class of expanded clone.

v_call,clone_size,d_call,j_call,cdr3_nt,cdr3_aa
TRBV5-1,NA,NA,TRBJ2-3,TGCGCCAGCAGCCCGGAAACCCAGGGGCCAGATACGCAGTATTTT,CASSPETQGPDTQYF
TRBV14,NA,TRBD1,TRBJ1-1,TGTGCCAGCAGCCGCCGGACAGGGAACACTGAAGCTTTCTTT,CASSRRTGNTEAFF
TRBV4-1,NA,NA,TRBJ2-7,TGCGCCAGCAGCCAAGATCCGACCGAACTATCCTACGAGCAGTACTTC,CASSQDPTELSYEQYF
TRBV9,NA,NA,TRBJ1-1,TGTGCCAGCAGCGTAGCAGGGGCTTTGAACACTGAAGCTTTCTTT,CASSVAGALNTEAFF
TRBV5-1,NA,NA,TRBJ2-2,TGCGCCAGCAGCTCACAGGGTAGGATTGCGGGGGAGCTGTTTTTT,CASSSQGRIAGELFF
TRBV5-4,NA,NA,TRBJ2-1,TGTGCCAGCAGCTCCGACAGATTCAATGAGCAGTTCTTC,CASSSDRFNEQFF
TRBV4-1,NA,NA,TRBJ1-2,TGCGCCAGCAGCCAAGACAGCTATGGCTACACCTTC,CASSQDSYGYTF
TRBV7-2,NA,NA,TRBJ2-5,TGTGCCAGCAGCCCAGGGGGGTTGGAGACCCAGTACTTC,CASSPGGLETQYF
TRBV27,NA,NA,TRBJ2-7,TGTGCCAGCAGTCCAGACAGGAGGCTTGGCTACGAGCAGTACTTC,CASSPDRRLGYEQYF
TRBV19,NA,TRBD1,TRBJ1-2,TGTGCCAGTACCTTACAGGGGGATGGCTACACCTTC,CASTLQGDGYTF
TRBV10-3,NA,NA,TRBJ1-2,TGTGCCATCAGTGAGTCGCCAACTACGCCCTATGGCTACACCTTC,CAISESPTTPYGYTF
TRBV11-2,NA,NA,TRBJ1-1,TGTGCCAGCACCCACGCCCCATGGGGGCAAGGTGAAGCTTTCTTT,CASTHAPWGQGEAFF
TRBV5-1,NA,TRBD1,TRBJ1-2,TGCGCCAGCAGCTTGTCCCTGACAGGGGGCGGATTCAGCTATGGCTACACCTTC,CASSLSLTGGGFSYGYTF
TRBV4-1,NA,NA,TRBJ2-5,TGCGCCAGCAGCCAAGTAGGCGCCGGGGAGACCCAGTACTTC,CASSQVGAGETQYF
TRBV30,NA,TRBD1,TRBJ1-4,TGTGCCTGGGCTACCGGGACAGCGGATGAAAAACTGTTTTTT,CAWATGTADEKLFF
TRBV3-1/TRBV3-2,NA,NA,TRBJ1-2,TGTGCCAGCAGCAAGCTCAGGGTTGGTAGTGGCTACACCTTC,CASSKLRVGSGYTF
TRBV12-1,NA,NA,TRBJ2-7,TGTGCCAGCAGCCCGCAGACAGGGGCCCACGAGCAGTACTTC,CASSPQTGAHEQYF
TRBV2,NA,TRBD1,TRBJ2-7,TGTGCCAGCAGTCTGCCGGGACAGGGGGCCAGCTACGAGCAGTACTTC,CASSLPGQGASYEQYF
TRBV18,once,TRBD2,TRBJ2-7,TGTGCCAGCTCACCGGGGACTAGCGCCTACGAGCAGTACTTC,CASSPGTSAYEQYF
TRBV5-1,NA,TRBD1,TRBJ2-7,TGCGCCAGCAGCTGGGGACAGGCGGGAGAGCAGTACTTC,CASSWGQAGEQYF
TRBV2,NA,TRBD1,TRBJ1-2,TGTGCCAGGCCTTCGCGGGGGGCCGAGGACGGGTTTGGACAGGGGAACTATGGCTACACCTTC,CARPSRGAEDGFGQGNYGYTF
TRBV24-1,NA,TRBD2,TRBJ2-1,TGTGCCACCAGTGCCCCGGGACTAGCGGGGGCCAGGAAAGATGAGCAGTTCTTC,CATSAPGLAGARKDEQFF
TRBV3-1/TRBV3-2,NA,TRBD1,TRBJ1-2,TGTGCCAGCAGCCGGGGACAGATGAACTATGGCTACACCTTC,CASSRGQMNYGYTF
TRBV11-1,once,TRBD2,TRBJ2-1,TGTGCCAGCAGCCAGAAAGCGGGGACCATGTACAATGAGCAGTTCTTC,CASSQKAGTMYNEQFF
TRBV10-1,NA,TRBD1,TRBJ1-1,TGCGCCAGCAAAAGACCCCGGGACAGGGATAGAGCTTTCTTT,CASKRPRDRDRAFF
TRBV7-9,NA,NA,TRBJ1-2,TGTGCCAGCAGCTTTGGGGGGGCTGACTACACCTTC,CASSFGGADYTF
TRBV28,NA,NA,TRBJ1-2,TGTGCCAGCGGGACACCAGGGGTTGGATACTATGGCTACACCTTC,CASGTPGVGYYGYTF
TRBV24-1,NA,TRBD2,TRBJ2-3,TGTGCCACCAGTGTATCTAGCGGGGGGCCCGGCACAGATACGCAGTATTTT,CATSVSSGGPGTDTQYF
TRBV3-1/TRBV3-2,once,NA,TRBJ2-2,TGTGCCAGCAGCCACGGACAATCCGGGGAGCTGTTTTTT,CASSHGQSGELFF
TRBV3-1/TRBV3-2,NA,TRBD1,TRBJ1-2,TGTGCCAGTAGGGACAGGGGAAACTATGGCTACACCTTC,CASRDRGNYGYTF
TRBV7-9,few,NA,TRBJ2-2,TGTGCCAGCAGCCCGGGATCCGAATTGGGGGAGCTGTTTTTT,CASSPGSELGELFF
TRBV28,NA,TRBD2,TRBJ2-1,TGTGCCAGCAGTTTGGCGGGGGGGCATGGTGAGCAGTTCTTC,CASSLAGGHGEQFF
TRBV5-4,NA,NA,TRBJ2-4,TGTGCCAGCAGCTTTACAGGGGAGGACAACATTCAGTACTTC,CASSFTGEDNIQYF
TRBV2,few,TRBD1,TRBJ1-2,TGTGCCAGCAGTCGGGACAGCTATGGCTACACCTTC,CASSRDSYGYTF
TRBV19,NA,NA,TRBJ2-7,TGTGCCAGTAGTCTAGGAGGGGGGGACTACGAGCAGTACTTC,CASSLGGGDYEQYF
TRBV27,NA,NA,TRBJ2-6,TGTGCCAGCAGTCCCATACAGGGGAGGTTGGGCGGGGCCAACGTCCTGACTTTC,CASSPIQGRLGGANVLTF
TRBV6-5,NA,NA,TRBJ2-7,TGTGCCAGCAGTTACTCTCGACAGCCTTTCCACGAGCAGTACTTC,CASSYSRQPFHEQYF
TRBV5-1,NA,NA,TRBJ2-1,TGCGCCAGCAGCTTGGGAGTTTATTCCTACAATGAGCAGTTCTTC,CASSLGVYSYNEQFF
TRBV3-1/TRBV3-2,NA,NA,TRBJ2-2,TGTGCCAGCAGCCAAGATCTCACCGGGGAGCTGTTTTTT,CASSQDLTGELFF
TRBV5-6,once,TRBD1,TRBJ1-6,TGTGCCAGCAGCACGACAGGGTCAGATTCACCCCTCCACTTT,CASSTTGSDSPLHF
TRBV5-1,NA,NA,TRBJ1-2,TGCGCCAGCAGCTTTTTGGGGGGAGCTAACTATGGCTACACCTTC,CASSFLGGANYGYTF
TRBV7-6,NA,TRBD1,TRBJ1-1,TGTGCCAGCAGCTTATGGACAGGGGCGGTTAACACTGAAGCTTTCTTT,CASSLWTGAVNTEAFF
TRBV7-9,NA,NA,TRBJ1-3,TGTGCCACCAGAACAGAACCTGGAAACACCATATATTTT,CATRTEPGNTIYF
TRBV3-1/TRBV3-2,once,NA,TRBJ1-4,TGTGCCAGGCTTCCGTGGGAGGCAACTAATGAAAAACTGTTTTTT,CARLPWEATNEKLFF
TRBV30,NA,NA,TRBJ1-3,TGTGCCTGGAGTCCCCCGGGACATAAAGGAAACACCATATATTTT,CAWSPPGHKGNTIYF
TRBV27,NA,NA,TRBJ2-1,TGTGCCAGCAGCCCTACTCAAACCCCAGCGCGTACGTTCTTC,CASSPTQTPARTFF
TRBV6-5,NA,NA,TRBJ2-2,TGTGCCAGCAGTAGAGTTCTCGGCACCGGGGAGCTGTTTTTT,CASSRVLGTGELFF
TRBV9,NA,NA,TRBJ2-2,TGTGCCAGCAGCGCCCAAGAAGGGGGAACCGGGGAGCTGTTTTTT,CASSAQEGGTGELFF
TRBV3-1/TRBV3-2,NA,TRBD2,TRBJ2-7,TGTGCCAGCACCCCGGGACTAGCGGGTTCCTACGAGCAGTACTTC,CASTPGLAGSYEQYF
TRBV3-1/TRBV3-2,NA,NA,TRBJ2-7,TGTGCCAGCAGCCGCCGGGACACAGAGCAGTACTTC,CASSRRDTEQYF
TRBV5-1,NA,TRBD1,TRBJ2-1,TGCGCCAGCAGCTTAACGGACAGGGAGAACAATGAGCAGTTCTTC,CASSLTDRENNEQFF
TRBV12-5,NA,NA,TRBJ1-5,TGTGCTAGTGCCGTGGGCCTCGGTCAGCCCCAGCATTTT,CASAVGLGQPQHF
TRBV10-3,NA,NA,TRBJ1-1,TGTGCCATCAGGGCGGAGTCGAACACTGAAGCTTTCTTT,CAIRAESNTEAFF
TRBV11-2,NA,TRBD1,TRBJ1-2,TGTGCCAGCAGCCGAGTTCCGGCAGGGGGTAATGGCTACACCTTC,CASSRVPAGGNGYTF
TRBV14,NA,NA,TRBJ2-7,TGTGCCAGCAGCCAATCTGTGGAGTCCGGGGAGCAGTACTTC,CASSQSVESGEQYF
TRBV2,NA,TRBD2,TRBJ2-2,TGTGCCAGCAGTGAAAGGGGACTAGCGGTTCTCAACACCGGGGAGCTGTTTTTT,CASSERGLAVLNTGELFF
TRBV7-9,NA,NA,TRBJ1-2,TGTGCCAGCAGCTTTTACGCGGAACCCCCCTATGGCTACACCTTC,CASSFYAEPPYGYTF